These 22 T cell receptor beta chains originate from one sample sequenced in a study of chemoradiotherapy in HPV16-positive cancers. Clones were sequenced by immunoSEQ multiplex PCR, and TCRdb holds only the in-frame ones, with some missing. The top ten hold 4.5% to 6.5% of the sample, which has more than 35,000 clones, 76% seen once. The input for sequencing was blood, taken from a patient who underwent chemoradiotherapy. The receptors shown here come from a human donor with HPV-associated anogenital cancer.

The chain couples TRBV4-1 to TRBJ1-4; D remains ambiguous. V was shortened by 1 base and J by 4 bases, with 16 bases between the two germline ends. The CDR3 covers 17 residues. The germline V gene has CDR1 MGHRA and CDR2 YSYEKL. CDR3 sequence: CASSQVANPHYNEKLFF. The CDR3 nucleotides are TGCGCCAGCAGCCAAGTTGCAAATCCGCACTATAATGAAAAACTGTTTTTT.

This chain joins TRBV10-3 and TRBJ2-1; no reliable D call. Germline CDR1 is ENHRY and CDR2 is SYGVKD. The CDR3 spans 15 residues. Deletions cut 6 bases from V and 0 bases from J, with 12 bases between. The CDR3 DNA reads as TGTGCCATCAGGCCCCCCGGCGGCTCCTACAATGAGCAGTTCTTC. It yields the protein CAIRPPGGSYNEQFF.

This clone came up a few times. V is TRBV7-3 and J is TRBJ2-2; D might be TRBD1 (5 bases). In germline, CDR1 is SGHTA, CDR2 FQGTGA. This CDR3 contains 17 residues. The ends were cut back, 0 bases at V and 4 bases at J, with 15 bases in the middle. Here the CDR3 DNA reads TGTGCCAGCAGCTTAACTCCGGCAGGGCGAAGCACCGGGGAGCTGTTTTTT. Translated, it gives CASSLTPAGRSTGELFF.

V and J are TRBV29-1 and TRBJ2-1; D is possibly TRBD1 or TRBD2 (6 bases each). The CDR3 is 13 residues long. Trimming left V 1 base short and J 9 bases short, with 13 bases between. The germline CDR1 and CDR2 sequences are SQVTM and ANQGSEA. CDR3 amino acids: CSVEAGGGFEQFF. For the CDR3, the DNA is TGCAGCGTTGAAGCTGGAGGGGGGTTTGAGCAGTTCTTC.

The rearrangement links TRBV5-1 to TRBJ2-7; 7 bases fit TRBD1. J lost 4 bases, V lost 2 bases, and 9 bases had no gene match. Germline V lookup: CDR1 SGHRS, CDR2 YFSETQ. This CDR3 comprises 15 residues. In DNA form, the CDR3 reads TGCGCCAGCAGCTTCCAAGGGGGCGGCCCATACGAGCAGTACTTC. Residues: CASSFQGGGPYEQYF.

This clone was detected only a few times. The chain's CDR3 is CASSIVPRGKNQPQHF. CDR3 DNA: TGTGCCAGTAGTATAGTTCCCAGAGGGAAAAATCAGCCCCAGCATTTT. The rearrangement uses TRBV19 and TRBJ1-5, with D uncertain. Trimming took 1 base from V and 4 from J, leaving 14 bases between them. This CDR3 contains 16 residues. Germline loops: CDR1 LNHDA, CDR2 SQIVND (reference sequence).

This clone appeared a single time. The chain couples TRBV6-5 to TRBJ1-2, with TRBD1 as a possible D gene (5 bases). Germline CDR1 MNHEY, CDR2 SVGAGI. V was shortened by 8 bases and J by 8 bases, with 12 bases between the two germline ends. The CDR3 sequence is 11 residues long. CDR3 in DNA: TGTGCCAGCTTCAGGGCGGGGGGCTACACCTTC. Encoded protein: CASFRAGGYTF.

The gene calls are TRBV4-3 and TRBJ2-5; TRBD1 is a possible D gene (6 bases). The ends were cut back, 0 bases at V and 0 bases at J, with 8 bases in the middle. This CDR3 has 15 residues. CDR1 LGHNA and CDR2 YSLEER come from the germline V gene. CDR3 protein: CASSQERTDQETQYF. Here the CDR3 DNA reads TGCGCCAGCAGCCAAGAACGGACAGACCAAGAGACCCAGTACTTC.

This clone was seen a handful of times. The CDR3 loop reads CASSERSAYTEAFF. The CDR3, as DNA: TGTGCCAGCAGTGAAAGGTCGGCGTACACTGAAGCTTTCTTT. The gene calls are TRBV6-1 and TRBJ1-1; D remains ambiguous. Germline-derived CDR1 and CDR2 are MNHNS and SASEGT. This CDR3 comprises 14 residues. Deletions cut 2 bases from V and 3 bases from J, with 10 bases between.

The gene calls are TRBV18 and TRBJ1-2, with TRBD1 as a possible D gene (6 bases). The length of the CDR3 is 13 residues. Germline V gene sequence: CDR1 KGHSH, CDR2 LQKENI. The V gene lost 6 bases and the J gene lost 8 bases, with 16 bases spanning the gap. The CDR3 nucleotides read TGTGCCAGCTCGTTACAGGGCCATCGCGGCTACACCTTC. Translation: CASSLQGHRGYTF. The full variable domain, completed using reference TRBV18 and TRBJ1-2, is NAGVMQNPRHLVRRRGQEARLRCSPMKGHSHVYWYRQLPEEGLKFMVYLQKENIIDESGMPKERFSAEFPKEGPSILRIQQVVRGDSAAYFCASSLQGHRGYTFGSGTRLTVV.

In DNA, the CDR3 is TGTGCCAGCAGCTGGGACAGGGGGTTGTCCTACGAGCAGTACTTC. Translated, it gives CASSWDRGLSYEQYF. The rearrangement links TRBV7-8 to TRBJ2-7; 11 bases are shared with TRBD1. Trimming removed 4 bases from V and 1 base from J; junction bases left unmatched: 3. Per germline, CDR1 SGHVS and CDR2 FQNEAQ. The CDR3 length is 15 residues.

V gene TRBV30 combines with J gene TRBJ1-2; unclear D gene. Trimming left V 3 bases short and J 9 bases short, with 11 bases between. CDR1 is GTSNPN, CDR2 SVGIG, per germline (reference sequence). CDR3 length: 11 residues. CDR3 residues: CAWRPDQSYTF. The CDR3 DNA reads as TGTGCCTGGAGACCTGACCAAAGCTACACCTTC. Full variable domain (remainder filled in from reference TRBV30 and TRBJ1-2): SQTIHQWPATLVQPVGSPLSLECTVEGTSNPNLYWYRQAAGRGLQLLFYSVGIGQISSEVPQNLSASRPQDRQFILSSKKLLLSDSGFYLCAWRPDQSYTFGSGTRLTVV.

The CDR3, as DNA: TGCGCCAGCAGCTTGGCTGCAGGGTTTGAAGGCTACACCTTC. Residues: CASSLAAGFEGYTF. The rearrangement joins TRBV5-1 to TRBJ1-2, with D perhaps TRBD1 (5 bases). This CDR3 has 14 amino acids. Trimming stripped 0 bases from V and 8 bases from J, with 14 bases between. Germline V CDR1 and CDR2: SGHRS, YFSETQ. Supplemented by reference TRBV5-1 and TRBJ1-2, the full variable domain reads KAGVTQTPRYLIKTRGQQVTLSCSPISGHRSVSWYQQTPGQGLQFLFEYFSETQRNKGNFPGRFSGRQFSNSRSEMNVSTLELGDSALYLCASSLAAGFEGYTFGSGTRLTVV.

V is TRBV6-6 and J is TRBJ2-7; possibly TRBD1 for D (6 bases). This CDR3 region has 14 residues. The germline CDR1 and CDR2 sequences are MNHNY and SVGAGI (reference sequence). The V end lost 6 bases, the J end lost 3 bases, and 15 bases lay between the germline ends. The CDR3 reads CASSLGGGHYEQYF. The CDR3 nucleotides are TGTGCCAGCAGCTTGGGTGGGGGCCACTACGAGCAGTACTTC.

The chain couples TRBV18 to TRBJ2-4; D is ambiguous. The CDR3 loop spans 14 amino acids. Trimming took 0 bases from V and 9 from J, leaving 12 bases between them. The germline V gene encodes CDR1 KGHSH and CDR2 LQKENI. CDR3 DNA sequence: TGTGCCAGCTCACCACCGGCAGCCCGGAGCATTCAGTACTTC. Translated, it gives CASSPPAARSIQYF.

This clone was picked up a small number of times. The CDR3: CASLGRSNTGELFF. The DNA for the CDR3 is TGTGCCAGCCTGGGACGGTCGAACACCGGGGAGCTGTTTTTT. This chain joins TRBV19 and TRBJ2-2; the D call may be TRBD1 or TRBD2 (5 bases each). Deletions cut 9 bases from V and 0 bases from J, with 11 bases between. Germline CDR1 is LNHDA and CDR2 is SQIVND (reference sequence). The length of the CDR3 is 14 residues.

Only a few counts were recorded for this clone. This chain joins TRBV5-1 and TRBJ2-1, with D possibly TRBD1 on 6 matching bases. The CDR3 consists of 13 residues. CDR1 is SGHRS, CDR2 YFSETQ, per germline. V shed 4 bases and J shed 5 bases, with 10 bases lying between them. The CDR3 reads CASSMTGDNEQFF. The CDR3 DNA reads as TGCGCCAGCAGCATGACAGGAGACAATGAGCAGTTCTTC.

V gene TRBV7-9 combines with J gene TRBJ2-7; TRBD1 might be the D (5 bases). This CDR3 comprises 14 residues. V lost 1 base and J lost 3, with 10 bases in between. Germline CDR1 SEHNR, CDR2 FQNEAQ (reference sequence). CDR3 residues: CASSLVGAVYEQYF. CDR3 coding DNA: TGTGCCAGCAGCTTAGTAGGGGCCGTCTACGAGCAGTACTTC.

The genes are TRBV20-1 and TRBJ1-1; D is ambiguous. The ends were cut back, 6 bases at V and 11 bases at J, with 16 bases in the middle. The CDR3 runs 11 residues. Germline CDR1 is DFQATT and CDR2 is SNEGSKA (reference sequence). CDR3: CSASDGGQAFF. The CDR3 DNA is TGCAGTGCCAGCGACGGCGGGCAGGCTTTCTTT.

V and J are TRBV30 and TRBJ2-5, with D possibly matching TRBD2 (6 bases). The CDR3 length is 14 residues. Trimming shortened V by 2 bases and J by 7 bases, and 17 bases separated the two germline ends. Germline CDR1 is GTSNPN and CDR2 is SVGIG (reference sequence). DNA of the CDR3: TGTGCCTGGAGTCCCCCCGGGAGATCGGGGACCCAGTACTTC. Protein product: CAWSPPGRSGTQYF.

The chain's CDR3 is CASSLGQPSSGNTIYF. In nucleotides, the CDR3 is TGTGCCAGCTCACTGGGACAGCCAAGCTCTGGAAACACCATATATTTT. This rearrangement joins TRBV18 to TRBJ1-3; 7 bases fit TRBD1. Per germline, CDR1 KGHSH and CDR2 LQKENI. The V segment lost 4 bases and the J segment 0 bases; nucleotides outside the gene matches: 6. This CDR3 has 16 amino acids.

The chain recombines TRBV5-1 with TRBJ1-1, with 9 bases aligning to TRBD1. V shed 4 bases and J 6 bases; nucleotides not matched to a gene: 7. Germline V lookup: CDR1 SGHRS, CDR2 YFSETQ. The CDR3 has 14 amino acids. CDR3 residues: CASSVGQGDSEAFF. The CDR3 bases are TGCGCCAGCAGCGTGGGACAGGGAGATTCTGAAGCTTTCTTT.